A selection of T cell receptor beta chains follows, all from one sample in a study of cytomegalovirus exposure and HLA in healthy donors. Clones were sequenced by immunoSEQ multiplex PCR, and TCRdb holds only the in-frame ones, with some missing. The sample has about 150,000 clones, approximately 72% seen once; the top ten hold around 1.5%. The sequenced material came from PBMCs. The receptors derive from a man between 18 and 29 years old in good health and CMV-seronegative. CDR3s include the opening cysteine and the closing phenylalanine or tryptophan. D genes are given only for firm matches. Expanded clones get a size class; other rows say once, few or many, or leave the size out.

V gene: TRBV2
J gene: TRBJ2-2
D gene: TRBD2
clone size: -
CDR3 protein: CASHASGSDRELFF
CDR3 DNA: TGTGCCAGCCACGCTAGCGGGAGCGACAGGGAGCTGTTTTTT

V gene: TRBV27
J gene: TRBJ2-3
D gene: -
clone size: once
CDR3 protein: CASSPRGALGTDTQYF
CDR3 DNA: TGTGCCAGCAGCCCCCGGGGGGCTTTGGGCACAGATACGCAGTATTTT

V gene: TRBV6-1
J gene: TRBJ2-7
D gene: TRBD1
clone size: -
CDR3 protein: CASRQGYEQYF
CDR3 DNA: TGTGCCAGCAGACAGGGGTACGAGCAGTACTTC

V gene: TRBV5-8
J gene: TRBJ2-7
D gene: TRBD1
clone size: -
CDR3 protein: CASSSGGTGSYEQYF
CDR3 DNA: TGTGCCAGCAGCTCTGGGGGGACAGGCTCCTACGAGCAGTACTTC

V gene: TRBV19
J gene: TRBJ1-5
D gene: TRBD1
clone size: -
CDR3 protein: CASSTEGQGFQPQHF
CDR3 DNA: TGTGCCAGTAGTACCGAAGGACAGGGTTTCCAGCCCCAGCATTTT

V gene: TRBV5-4
J gene: TRBJ2-7
D gene: TRBD2
clone size: -
CDR3 protein: CASSLVGSGRYEQYF
CDR3 DNA: TGTGCCAGCAGCTTGGTAGGTAGCGGGCGCTACGAGCAGTACTTC

V gene: TRBV29-1
J gene: TRBJ2-2
D gene: -
clone size: -
CDR3 protein: CSVVSGGGGELFF
CDR3 DNA: TGCAGCGTTGTCTCTGGGGGCGGCGGGGAGCTGTTTTTT

V gene: TRBV5-8
J gene: TRBJ2-1
D gene: -
clone size: -
CDR3 protein: CATRGYNEQFF
CDR3 DNA: TGTGCCACTCGGGGTTACAATGAGCAGTTCTTC

V gene: TRBV21-1
J gene: TRBJ2-7
D gene: -
clone size: -
CDR3 protein: CASSPGHPTNF
CDR3 DNA: TGTGCCAGCAGCCCGGGACACCCTACGAACTTC

V gene: TRBV19
J gene: TRBJ1-2
D gene: -
clone size: -
CDR3 protein: CASSPEGYGYTF
CDR3 DNA: TGTGCCAGTTCCCCGGAGGGGTATGGCTACACCTTC

V gene: TRBV7-8
J gene: TRBJ1-2
D gene: -
clone size: few
CDR3 protein: CASSLVLGATDGYTF
CDR3 DNA: TGTGCCAGCAGCTTAGTGTTGGGGGCAACGGATGGCTACACCTTC

V gene: TRBV5-6
J gene: TRBJ2-1
D gene: -
clone size: -
CDR3 protein: CASSLPAVPSSYNEQFF
CDR3 DNA: TGTGCCAGCAGCTTGCCCGCGGTTCCCTCCTCCTACAATGAGCAGTTCTTC

V gene: TRBV19
J gene: TRBJ1-4
D gene: TRBD1
clone size: -
CDR3 protein: CASSIGTGDEKLFF
CDR3 DNA: TGTGCCAGTAGTATTGGGACAGGAGATGAAAAACTGTTTTTT

V gene: TRBV7-8
J gene: TRBJ2-2
D gene: -
clone size: -
CDR3 protein: CASSLVRGTGELFF
CDR3 DNA: TGTGCCAGCAGCTTAGTGCGGGGCACCGGGGAGCTGTTTTTT

V gene: TRBV5-6
J gene: TRBJ2-7
D gene: TRBD2
clone size: -
CDR3 protein: CASRSGTSGRLPSYEQYF
CDR3 DNA: TGTGCCAGCAGGTCCGGGACTAGCGGGAGGTTGCCCTCCTACGAGCAGTACTTC

V gene: TRBV6-5
J gene: TRBJ2-1
D gene: TRBD2
clone size: -
CDR3 protein: CASSYRPGGNNEQFF
CDR3 DNA: TGTGCCAGCAGTTACCGGCCGGGAGGAAACAATGAGCAGTTCTTC

V gene: TRBV5-4
J gene: TRBJ2-1
D gene: TRBD2
clone size: -
CDR3 protein: CASSSLGGFSDEQFF
CDR3 DNA: TGTGCCAGCAGCTCGCTCGGGGGGTTCTCGGATGAGCAGTTCTTC

V gene: TRBV5-5
J gene: TRBJ1-3
D gene: -
clone size: -
CDR3 protein: CASSLGYVSSGNTIYF
CDR3 DNA: TGTGCCAGCAGCTTGGGGTATGTCAGCTCTGGAAACACCATATATTTT

V gene: TRBV7-2
J gene: TRBJ2-7
D gene: -
clone size: -
CDR3 protein: CASSLRAGLGFSYEQYF
CDR3 DNA: TGTGCCAGCAGCTTGCGGGCCGGGCTAGGCTTCTCCTACGAGCAGTACTTC

V gene: TRBV25-1
J gene: TRBJ2-7
D gene: -
clone size: -
CDR3 protein: CASRGQKGTPSYEQYF
CDR3 DNA: TGTGCCAGCAGGGGACAAAAGGGAACACCCTCCTACGAGCAGTACTTC

V gene: TRBV5-4
J gene: TRBJ2-1
D gene: -
clone size: -
CDR3 protein: CASSSKETTNPFF
CDR3 DNA: TGTGCCAGCAGCTCGAAGGAAACGACTAATCCGTTCTTC

V gene: TRBV20-1
J gene: TRBJ2-7
D gene: -
clone size: few
CDR3 protein: CSAPQRGEQYF
CDR3 DNA: TGCAGTGCCCCCCAACGGGGAGAGCAGTACTTC

V gene: TRBV7-8
J gene: TRBJ2-1
D gene: TRBD2
clone size: -
CDR3 protein: CASRWTSGWDEQFF
CDR3 DNA: TGTGCCAGCAGATGGACTAGCGGGTGGGATGAGCAGTTCTTC

V gene: TRBV19
J gene: TRBJ2-3
D gene: -
clone size: -
CDR3 protein: CASSQGQPAQDTQYF
CDR3 DNA: TGTGCCAGTAGCCAAGGACAACCAGCACAAGATACGCAGTATTTT

V gene: TRBV4-3
J gene: TRBJ2-3
D gene: TRBD2
clone size: -
CDR3 protein: CASSHQGLETDTQYF
CDR3 DNA: TGCGCCAGCAGCCACCAAGGACTAGAAACTGATACGCAGTATTTT

V gene: TRBV5-1
J gene: TRBJ1-5
D gene: -
clone size: -
CDR3 protein: CASSLGTENQPQHF
CDR3 DNA: TGCGCCAGCAGCTTGGGTACTGAGAATCAGCCCCAGCATTTT

V gene: TRBV15
J gene: TRBJ2-1
D gene: TRBD1
clone size: -
CDR3 protein: CATSRDRGFEQFF
CDR3 DNA: TGTGCCACCAGCAGGGACAGGGGATTTGAGCAGTTCTTC

V gene: TRBV7-7
J gene: TRBJ2-5
D gene: -
clone size: -
CDR3 protein: CASSWGVGRAAGETQYF
CDR3 DNA: TGTGCTAGCAGTTGGGGGGTTGGTAGGGCCGCGGGAGAGACCCAGTACTTC

V gene: TRBV5-1
J gene: TRBJ2-7
D gene: TRBD1
clone size: -
CDR3 protein: CASSLGGQGNHEQYF
CDR3 DNA: TGCGCCAGCAGCTTGGGGGGACAGGGGAACCACGAGCAGTACTTC

V gene: TRBV27
J gene: TRBJ1-1
D gene: -
clone size: -
CDR3 protein: CASTRRGDYTEAFF
CDR3 DNA: TGTGCCAGCACCCGCCGGGGGGATTACACTGAAGCTTTCTTT

V gene: TRBV7-9
J gene: TRBJ2-3
D gene: TRBD2
clone size: -
CDR3 protein: CASSFPGGSIPDTQYF
CDR3 DNA: TGTGCCAGCAGCTTCCCGGGCGGGAGTATCCCAGATACGCAGTATTTT

V gene: TRBV5-4
J gene: TRBJ2-5
D gene: -
clone size: -
CDR3 protein: CASSQYRVGKETQYF
CDR3 DNA: TGTGCCAGCAGCCAATACAGGGTGGGGAAAGAGACCCAGTACTTC

V gene: TRBV4-3
J gene: TRBJ1-4
D gene: TRBD1
clone size: -
CDR3 protein: CASSQGAGGGGMFF
CDR3 DNA: TGCGCCAGCAGCCAAGGGGCAGGGGGCGGGGGAATGTTTTTT

V gene: TRBV27
J gene: TRBJ1-1
D gene: -
clone size: -
CDR3 protein: CATQGGAEAFF
CDR3 DNA: TGTGCCACCCAGGGAGGGGCTGAAGCTTTCTTT

V gene: TRBV2
J gene: TRBJ2-7
D gene: -
clone size: -
CDR3 protein: CASSEARSPPGEQYF
CDR3 DNA: TGTGCCAGCAGTGAAGCGCGATCACCACCGGGGGAGCAGTACTTC

V gene: TRBV4-1
J gene: TRBJ2-1
D gene: -
clone size: -
CDR3 protein: CASSQDPVSYNEQFF
CDR3 DNA: TGCGCCAGCAGCCAAGATCCCGTCTCCTACAATGAGCAGTTCTTC

V gene: TRBV7-8
J gene: TRBJ2-2
D gene: -
clone size: -
CDR3 protein: CASSSTRAGELFF
CDR3 DNA: TGTGCCAGCAGCTCTACTCGGGCCGGGGAGCTGTTTTTT

V gene: TRBV18
J gene: TRBJ2-3
D gene: -
clone size: -
CDR3 protein: CASSLQGGGWSDTQYF
CDR3 DNA: TGTGCCAGCTCACTGCAAGGAGGGGGCTGGTCAGATACGCAGTATTTT

V gene: TRBV5-4
J gene: TRBJ1-1
D gene: -
clone size: -
CDR3 protein: CASSWGPGADTEAFF
CDR3 DNA: TGTGCCAGCAGCTGGGGACCAGGGGCTGACACTGAAGCTTTCTTT

V gene: TRBV7-2
J gene: TRBJ2-1
D gene: -
clone size: -
CDR3 protein: CASRRVAGLENEQFF
CDR3 DNA: TGTGCCAGCAGGCGGGTCGCCGGGTTGGAGAATGAGCAGTTCTTC

V gene: TRBV6-5
J gene: TRBJ2-3
D gene: -
clone size: once
CDR3 protein: CASTSGSGYTQYF
CDR3 DNA: TGTGCCAGCACCTCGGGAAGCGGCTATACGCAGTATTTT

V gene: TRBV28
J gene: TRBJ1-1
D gene: TRBD1
clone size: -
CDR3 protein: CASSSSRTGRIGLNTEAFF
CDR3 DNA: TGTGCCAGCAGTTCCTCTCGGACAGGGAGGATCGGGTTGAACACTGAAGCTTTCTTT